These 24 T cell receptor beta chains were sequenced from one sample in a study of T cells in Graves' hyperthyroidism and ophthalmopathy. RNA transcripts were the template for amplifying TCR beta CDR3 regions. Primed by the HTBI set, a first-round RT-PCR was run on the TCR CDR3. TCRdb reprocessed the multiplex PCR reads with MiXCR, giving one entry per CDR3 protein. The sample records fewer than 450,000 distinct CDR3 sequences, 17% being singletons. Sequences were obtained from blood. The receptors derive from a woman in her thirties with Graves' hyperthyroidism that later progressed to Graves' ophthalmopathy.

The chain joins TRBV5-1 to TRBJ2-3, with D tentatively TRBD2 (5 bases). This CDR3 is 15 amino acids long. The V gene's germline CDR1 is SGHRS and CDR2 YFSETQ. V shed 2 bases and J shed 0 bases, with 10 bases lying between them. The CDR3 coding sequence is TGCGCCAGCAGCTTAGTGCCGGGAAGCACAGATACGCAGTATTTT. This codes for CASSLVPGSTDTQYF.

The table lists this clonotype with many counts. V usage is TRBV5-1 and J usage is TRBJ2-7; 10 bases are a match to TRBD2. Germline CDR1 and CDR2: SGHRS and YFSETQ. CDR3 size: 15 residues. V was clipped by 4 bases and J by 7 bases; unmatched bases: 11. The CDR3 DNA reads as TGCGCCAGCAGCCGAGGACTAGCGGTGCCCCTTGAGCAGTACTTC. This sequence encodes CASSRGLAVPLEQYF.

Of note for this clonotype: A much bigger clone sits one base away, suggesting this may be a read error. The rearrangement joins TRBV20-1 to TRBJ1-2; a weak D match, TRBD1 (5 bases). Trimming left V 5 bases short and J 8 bases short, with 15 bases between. This CDR3 is built from 12 residues. From germline, CDR1 is DFQATT and CDR2 SNEGSKA (reference sequence). The CDR3 sequence: CSAQGGVEGYTF. The CDR3 DNA reads as TGCAGTGCTCAGGGTGGTGTTGAAGGCTACACCTTC.

This clonotype was seen ten or more times. The gene calls are TRBV6-5 and TRBJ2-1; D gene ambiguous. V lost 0 bases and J lost 9, with 9 bases in between. The CDR3 has 13 amino acids. Per germline, CDR1 MNHEY and CDR2 SVGAGI. The DNA for the CDR3 is TGTGCCAGCAGTTACTCCCGGGCAAGTGAGCAGTTCTTC. Translated: CASSYSRASEQFF.

This clonotype was counted between two and nine times. The chain is built from TRBV5-1 and TRBJ1-5, with D possibly TRBD1 on 6 matching bases. The V gene lost 0 bases and the J gene lost 6 bases, with 13 bases spanning the gap. Per the germline V gene, CDR1 is SGHRS and CDR2 is YFSETQ. This CDR3 region has 15 residues. In DNA form, the CDR3 reads TGCGCCAGCAGCTTGGAAGGGACAAGAGGTCAGCCCCAGCATTTT. This translates into CASSLEGTRGQPQHF.

This clonotype showed up many times. This sequence joins TRBV20-1 and TRBJ1-1; D unclear. V lost 0 bases and J 8 bases, leaving 16 bases between the germline ends. Per the germline V gene, CDR1 is DFQATT and CDR2 is SNEGSKA (reference sequence). This CDR3 has 14 residues. CDR3 sequence: CSARDITGKKEAFF. CDR3 DNA sequence: TGCAGTGCTAGAGATATAACGGGGAAGAAAGAAGCTTTCTTT.

In this sample, this clonotype turned up many times. The gene calls are TRBV29-1 and TRBJ2-3; a possible D gene is TRBD1 (5 bases). V lost 1 base, J lost 4 bases, and 9 bases lay in between. Per germline, CDR1 SQVTM and CDR2 ANQGSEA. The CDR3 contains 13 residues. The CDR3 reads CSVEVPGSDTQYF. Written as DNA, the CDR3 is TGCAGCGTTGAAGTCCCAGGGTCAGATACGCAGTATTTT.

There are many counts of this clonotype. The chain uses TRBV18 and TRBJ2-4; tentatively, D is TRBD1 or TRBD2 (5 bases each). Germline CDR1 KGHSH, CDR2 LQKENI. The CDR3 contains 14 residues. Trimming shortened V by 3 bases and J by 4 bases, and 10 bases separated the two germline ends. CDR3 coding DNA: TGTGCCAGCTCACCTTTGGGACCGAAAAACATTCAGTACTTC. As protein: CASSPLGPKNIQYF.

This clonotype came up many times. The rearrangement joins TRBV28 to TRBJ1-2; D is unclear. V lost 5 bases and J 5 bases, leaving 15 bases between the germline ends. The length of the CDR3 is 14 residues. CDR1 is MDHEN, CDR2 SYDVKM, per germline. The CDR3 is CASSTRTGIYGYTF. The CDR3 DNA reads as TGTGCCAGCAGTACCCGGACGGGAATATATGGCTACACCTTC.

The rearrangement links TRBV5-1 to TRBJ2-3, with D possibly TRBD1 on 5 matching bases. The CDR3 runs 16 residues. The V end was cut by 5 bases, the J end by 3 bases, with 19 bases between. Germline lookup yields CDR1 SGHRS and CDR2 YFSETQ. This chain's CDR3 is CASSPTGLQGTDTQYF. The CDR3 region has the DNA TGCGCCAGCAGTCCTACAGGTTTACAAGGAACAGATACGCAGTATTTT.

This clonotype appeared many times. V gene TRBV18 combines with J gene TRBJ1-3; weak D call: TRBD1 (6 bases). V lost 0 bases to trimming and J lost 3 bases, with 12 bases between them. CDR3 length: 16 residues. CDR1 is KGHSH and CDR2 is LQKENI in the germline V gene. The CDR3 sequence is CASSPPTGLGGNTIYF. The CDR3 nucleotides are TGTGCCAGCTCACCACCAACAGGGCTGGGTGGAAACACCATATATTTT.

This clonotype was picked up many times. V and J are TRBV12-3 or TRBV12-4 and TRBJ1-5, with TRBD1 matching over 8 bases. The CDR3 contains 14 residues. The V and J ends lost 5 bases and 6 bases, in that order; junction bases with no gene match: 6. The CDR3 bases are TGTGCCAGCAGTATTACAGGGGGGGGTCAGCCCCAGCATTTT. Translated, it gives CASSITGGGQPQHF.

This chain joins TRBV14 and TRBJ2-7, with 9 bases that match TRBD1. Germline CDR1 reads SGHDN; CDR2 reads FVKESK. J gave up 5 bases and V 0 bases, and 17 bases lay outside the gene matches. This CDR3 spans 19 amino acids. The CDR3 reads CASSQDILWGDREDNEQYF. CDR3 DNA: TGTGCCAGCAGCCAAGATATCCTTTGGGGGGACAGGGAGGACAACGAGCAGTACTTC.

This clonotype was recorded many times. The CDR3, as DNA: TGTGCCAGCAAAGGGTTGATGAGGGGGGAAGCAGCTAATGAAAAACTGTTTTTT. It is translated as CASKGLMRGEAANEKLFF. The chain employs TRBV27 and TRBJ1-4; D may be TRBD1 (6 bases). CDR1 and CDR2 (germline): MNHEY, SMNVEV (reference sequence). The V and J ends lost 7 bases and 3 bases respectively, with 24 bases between them. CDR3 size: 18 residues.

The genes are TRBV19 and TRBJ2-5, with TRBD2 matching over 15 bases. J gave up 2 bases and V 9 bases, and 10 bases lay outside the gene matches. Germline CDR1 is LNHDA and CDR2 is SQIVND (reference sequence). CDR3 size: 17 residues. The CDR3 DNA reads TGTGCCAGCAAGGGACTAGCGGGGGGCCGAGATCAAGAGACCCAGTACTTC. This sequence encodes CASKGLAGGRDQETQYF.

The chain combines TRBV6-1 with TRBJ2-7, with 9 bases fitting TRBD1. The CDR3 is made up of 15 amino acids. V lost 4 bases to trimming and J lost 3 bases; unmatched junction nucleotides: 7. Germline V gene data show CDR1 as MNHNS and CDR2 as SASEGT. CDR3 amino acids: CASSGPGQGIYEQYF. The CDR3 DNA reads as TGTGCCAGCAGTGGACCGGGACAGGGCATCTACGAGCAGTACTTC.

Many counts were recorded for this clonotype. The chain has TRBV28 and TRBJ2-1; TRBD1 agrees at 8 bases. The germline CDR1 and CDR2 sequences are MDHEN and SYDVKM. V was clipped by 3 bases and J by 6 bases; unmatched bases: 7. CDR3 length: 15 residues. The CDR3 sequence: CASSFRTGKINEQFF. The CDR3 DNA reads as TGTGCCAGCAGTTTTCGGACAGGGAAGATCAATGAGCAGTTCTTC.

The sample holds a few counts of this clonotype. The chain links TRBV11-2 to TRBJ1-4; D perhaps matches TRBD1 (6 bases). Looked up from germline, CDR1 is SGHAT and CDR2 is FQNNGV. Trimming shortened V by 5 bases and J by 4 bases, and 14 bases separated the two germline ends. The CDR3 length is 15 residues. The CDR3 nucleotides are TGTGCCAGCAGCCCCGAGGGACAAGATAATGAAAAACTGTTTTTT. The encoded protein is CASSPEGQDNEKLFF.

This clonotype was observed many times. CDR3 in amino acids: CSARWTGLVGEQFF. The DNA for the CDR3 is TGCAGTGCTAGATGGACTGGACTAGTTGGTGAGCAGTTCTTC. The rearrangement uses TRBV20-1 and TRBJ2-1, with 7 nucleotides matching TRBD2. Trimming removed 2 bases from V and 9 bases from J; junction bases left unmatched: 10. The CDR3 runs 14 residues. The germline V gene has CDR1 DFQATT and CDR2 SNEGSKA (reference sequence).

This clonotype was counted between two and nine times. The gene calls are TRBV27 and TRBJ2-5; no reliable D call. Trimming pared 8 bases from V and 5 bases from J, leaving 12 bases between. The CDR3 sequence is 12 residues long. Germline V gives CDR1 MNHEY, CDR2 SMNVEV (reference sequence). In nucleotides, the CDR3 is TGTGCCAGCGGGCCCCGAAGGGAGACCCAGTACTTC. It codes for CASGPRRETQYF.

This clonotype was detected a few times. This chain links TRBV5-6 with TRBJ2-7, with 10 bases that match TRBD2. The V segment lost 2 bases and the J segment 4 bases; nucleotides outside the gene matches: 3. The CDR3 is made up of 14 amino acids. Germline lookup yields CDR1 SGHDT and CDR2 YYEEEE. CDR3 sequence reads: CASSFTSGAYEQYF. The CDR3 bases are TGTGCCAGCAGCTTCACTAGCGGGGCTTACGAGCAGTACTTC.

This clonotype was found a few times. The chain recombines TRBV27 with TRBJ2-3; 11 bases map to TRBD2. Germline V lookup: CDR1 MNHEY, CDR2 SMNVEV (reference sequence). Trimming at V came to 8 bases and at J to 6 bases, leaving 13 bases not matched to a gene. The CDR3 length is 16 residues. The CDR3 is CASRFSLAGGFDTQYF. Written as DNA, the CDR3 is TGTGCCAGCCGATTTTCCCTAGCGGGAGGATTCGATACGCAGTATTTT.

This clonotype occurred once. J is TRBJ1-2 and V is TRBV29-1; 7 nucleotides match TRBD1. V lost 5 bases to trimming and J lost 3 bases; unmatched junction nucleotides: 9. This CDR3 has 14 residues. Germline values: CDR1 SQVTM, CDR2 ANQGSEA. CDR3 nucleotide sequence: TGCAGCGTTCGGCACAGGGGTTCGGACTATGGCTACACCTTC. Its translation is CSVRHRGSDYGYTF.

This clonotype was picked up many times. The chain employs TRBV19 and TRBJ1-6; D not resolved. Germline-derived CDR1 and CDR2 are LNHDA and SQIVND (reference sequence). V lost 4 bases, J lost 7 bases, and 11 bases lay in between. There are 14 residues in the CDR3. CDR3 sequence reads: CASSKSGSNSPLHF. The CDR3 region has the DNA TGTGCCAGTAGTAAGTCAGGTAGCAATTCACCCCTCCACTTT.